This TCR beta chain comes out of a study of cytomegalovirus exposure and HLA in healthy donors (dated by TCRdb to 2017 to 2019). In terms of the full investigation: In an earlier analysis of approximately 500 of the donors, 276 Gb of sequence data and 100 million or so unique TCR beta sequences from 150 million to 200 million T cells were reported. Genome-wide SNP genotypes for about 60% of the roughly 700 donors were used in a later genetic analysis, which treated that subset as a discovery cohort. Several DR-DQ haplotypes were treated as single units for association and clustering because of strong linkage in the cohort. Donor age, sex, ethnicity and CMV serostatus were compiled alongside the repertoire data. A separate validation cohort of over a hundred different subjects was used in addition to the 666-subject first cohort. Typing coverage varied by locus: about 620-640 donors for A, B, C, DRB1 and DQB1; roughly 560 for DQA1; over 600 for DPA1; some 470 for DPB1. To predict cytomegalovirus infection status, the study brought together high-throughput TCR immunosequencing, statistical association of individual TCRs with disease status, and machine learning. An early release covering roughly 600 HLA-typed donors comprised about 300 gigabases of sequencing data and tens of millions of unique TCR sequences. Rather than drawing on any new phenotypic data, the later analysis identified candidate immune exposures from TCR beta sequences and the way those sequences occurred across donors. Among the roughly 400 genotyped donors, approximately 82% belonged to the genetic ancestry cluster associated with self-reported Caucasian donors. In an earlier analysis of a few hundred of the donors, high-throughput TCR beta sequencing was used to judge whether each TCR beta V gene segment behaved as functional or pseudogenic. The T cell repertoires of 666 subjects were profiled by immunosequencing and related to cytomegalovirus serostatus. Among around 400 genotyped donors of the cohort, an average of about 240,000 unique TCR beta nucleotide sequences were sequenced per donor, roughly 20% of them non-productive. HLA typing covered class I and class II loci at four-digit resolution. The study was designed to test whether signatures of past pathogen exposure could be identified by cataloging public T cell receptors. A later analysis re-analyzed previously published TCR beta repertoires from 650 to 800 donors and added high-resolution HLA genotyping to study TCR occurrence patterns. All discovery cohort repertoires had been generated on a single sequencing platform.

The germline V gene yields MNHEY for CDR1 and SVGAGI for CDR2. From its cysteine to its phenylalanine, the CDR3 spans 13 amino acids. Only CDR3 DNA is held: 39 bases, read in frame from base 1. V gives up 8 bases and J gives up 5 bases, and the segment between their germline ends measures 15 bases. The library was obtained by the immunoSEQ multiplex PCR assay. The multiplex PCR relied on a mix of 60 forward primers for TCR Vbeta segments and 13 reverse primers for TCR Jbeta segments. The CDR3 region of rearranged TCR beta genes was amplified from genomic DNA by a multiplex PCR assay. The Illumina HiSeq System was used to sequence the amplified TCR beta libraries as 87-base-pair reads. Per the authors' processing: A later analysis tallied approximately 87 million unique TCR beta chains across the 600 to 700 repertoires, and about 12 million of those chains were shared by two or more donors. Raw reads were error-corrected and collapsed into unique sequences by a nearest-neighbor algorithm in which closely related sequences were merged to remove PCR and sequencing errors. Alignment of CDR3 sequences to IMGT reference sequences was used to assign V, D and J gene segments. Each retained sequence needed at least a six-nucleotide match to both a V gene segment and a J gene segment. Rearrangements were classified as productive when the CDR3 lacked stop codons and remained in frame with V and J, and all other rearrangements were classified as non-productive. CDR3 was defined by IMGT convention, running from the second conserved V-encoded cysteine to the conserved J-encoded phenylalanine. Sequences without an unambiguous match to a single V gene segment were excluded from the earlier analysis of a few hundred of the donors. An earlier analysis of some 500 of the donors classified V segments as functional when productive rearrangements were above 56.7% and as segregating when the standard deviation between donors was above 5%. A statistical classification framework was built to diagnose cytomegalovirus status from the catalog of TCR beta chain sequences. A later analysis assigned V and J genes by comparing TCR nucleotide sequences with IMGT/GENE-DB human TR gene sequences. In a later analysis, CDR3 sequences and most-parsimonious VDJ recombination scenarios were assigned using the TCRdist pipeline. In a later analysis, each TCR beta chain was defined by its CDR3 amino acid sequence together with its V-gene family, and reads lacking a unique V-gene family were excluded. A later analysis removed several hundred highly shared, low-generation-probability nucleotide sequences to deal with suspected cross-contamination and a sequencing artifact. In a later analysis, a clonal expansion index for each public chain was calculated from normalized within-repertoire ranks of inferred template counts. A later analysis computed generation probabilities with a VDJ recombination model fitted to out-of-frame rearrangements, and checked the results against IGoR. In a later analysis, TCR-TCR, TCR-HLA and TCR-CMV co-occurrence was scored with hypergeometric tests, and a repertoire-size bias correction was applied to TCR pairs. A later analysis estimated false discovery rates by permuting HLA or CMV assignments 20 times. In a later analysis, co-occurring TCRs were grouped using DBSCAN, with TCRdist sequence similarity added in when clustering inside HLA-allele-positive subsets. For co-occurrence clustering, repertoires with fewer than 30,000 or more than 120,000 public chains were excluded, along with 5 or 6 repertoires with anomalous nucleotide sharing. The clones in this table, taken by TCRdb from immuneACCESS, are in-frame only. Not every clone is retained; where verified, under half of the shortfall comes from an unresolved V gene, and the cause of the rest is unknown. The V and J calls and the clone size are those of that table, but D and trimming were determined from the DNA. The sample data list about 220,000 clones, and 65% to 75% of these were observed just once. The ten largest clonotypes hold 1.8% of the sample.

What the study reported, not specific to this receptor: An association between a missense DCLRE1C variant and V-gene and J-gene trimming of TCR beta chains was found in a later genetic analysis and replicated in an independent cohort. Sequencing depth was assumed to be roughly uniform across donors in the presence/absence analyses, though that assumption may not hold. A further reported finding was that TCR beta sequences accurately predicted the HLA-A and HLA-B alleles for most subjects in the first cohort. Several of the top co-occurrence clusters appeared to be linked to parvovirus B19, influenza, CMV and Epstein-Barr virus, according to a later analysis. Linkage disequilibrium might explain the correlated functional status among segregating V segments, but an unknown experimental factor could not be excluded. In a later analysis, HLA-associated TCR beta chains showed more clonal expansion and lower generation probabilities than non-associated chains that were equally common. The earlier analysis of approximately 560 of the donors excluded some 15 rarely observed V segments, including chromosome 9 orphons, because counts were too low. In vitro tests confirmed that a few of the cytomegalovirus-associated TCR beta chains recognize cytomegalovirus antigens. In a later analysis, about 16,000 TCR beta sequences were associated with specific HLA alleles at a false discovery rate of 0.05. In both the original and validation cohorts, the classifier was reported to diagnose cytomegalovirus status with high specificity and sensitivity. Most TCR sequences were observed very rarely across donors, whereas some public TCRs were present in many individuals. A later genetic analysis reported fewer N-insertions in productive TCRs among donors in an Asian-associated ancestry cluster than the 666-donor mean. In an earlier analysis of about 540 of the donors, most TCR beta V segments were observed in productive rearrangements about 90% or about 30% of the time, broadly matching IMGT annotations. The only immune exposure information available for the cohort was CMV serostatus. The study listed 150 to 200 TCR beta chains as associated with cytomegalovirus. This cohort had only TCR beta chains sequenced, and the lack of alpha or paired-chain data limited which features could be detected. Because HLA typing was unavailable for some donors at each locus, only the typed subset was used in association tests. Strong co-occurrence of HLA alleles, especially DR and DQ, made assigning TCR associations to individual alleles difficult. According to a later analysis, TCR association rates differed among HLA loci, with DRB1 alleles showing the most associated TCRs and HLA-C alleles showing the fewest. Because the 87-base-pair reads could not distinguish some IMGT-functional V segments, including TRBV6-2 and TRBV6-3, those segments were excluded. The sequencing pipeline was judged likely to have produced a cluster of highly shared sequence variants as a technical artifact. It was suggested by the authors that the approach could potentially be generalized to other disease states and immunological phenotypes. A later analysis found that most CMV-associated TCR beta chains appeared HLA-restricted, with HLA associations seemingly driven largely by CMV exposure.

On this clone: Its specific antigen is unknown. Base qualities are not provided; no much larger clone lies one nucleotide away.

In total, around 600 healthy bone marrow donors made up the cohort. Cohort members were all nominally healthy when sampled, although unrecorded immune exposures were likely present. The donor was CMV seronegative and was included in the group of over 300 seronegative cohort members. Each donor provided a peripheral blood sample, and peripheral blood mononuclear cells were used for TCR beta sequencing. The Qiagen DNeasy Blood Extraction Kit was used to extract genomic DNA from the blood cell samples. The sample consisted of PBMCs. This TCR was sampled from a woman in her 30s in good health and CMV-seronegative. This sequence uses TRBV6-5 and TRBJ1-1; matching of 5 bases hints at TRBD1 as the D gene. The CDR3 reads as follows: CASSYGGWTEAFF. The bases read TGTGCCAGCTCTTACGGGGGGTGGACTGAAGCTTTCTTT.